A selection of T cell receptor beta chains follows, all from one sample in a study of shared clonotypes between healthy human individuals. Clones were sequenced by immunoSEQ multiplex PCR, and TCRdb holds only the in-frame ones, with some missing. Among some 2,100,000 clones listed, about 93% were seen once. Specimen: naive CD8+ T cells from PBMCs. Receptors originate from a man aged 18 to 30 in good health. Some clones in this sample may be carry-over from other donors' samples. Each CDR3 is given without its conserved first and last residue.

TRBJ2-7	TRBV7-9	ASSSETSGISYEQY
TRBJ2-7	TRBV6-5	ASSSPGQGDEQY
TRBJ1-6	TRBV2	ASSYTGTGYSPLH
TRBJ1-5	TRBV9	ASRAHQDSFPDSNQPQH
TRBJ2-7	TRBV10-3	AISESVDFYEQY
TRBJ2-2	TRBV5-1	ANQIRLAGVVNTGELF
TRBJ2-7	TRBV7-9	ASSSWTSHYEQY
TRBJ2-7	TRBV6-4	ASSANRRPYEQY
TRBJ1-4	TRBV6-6	ASSYTGKNEKLF
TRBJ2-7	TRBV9	ASSSRASGSYEQY
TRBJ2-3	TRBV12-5	ASTSGSGTDTQY
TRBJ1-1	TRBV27	ASSLSRQGGTEAF
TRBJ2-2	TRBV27	ASSLSLGVDGELF
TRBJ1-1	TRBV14	ASSHATGRNTEAF
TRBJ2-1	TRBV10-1	ASSDSVDEQF
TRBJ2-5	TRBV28	ASSFYLRSETQY
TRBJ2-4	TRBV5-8	ASSLEPAKNIQY
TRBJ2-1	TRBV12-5	ASGRGLNEQF
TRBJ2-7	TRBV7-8	ASSPWGVADYEQY
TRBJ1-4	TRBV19	ASSMRGLSEKLF
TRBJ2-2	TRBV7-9	ASSSIVSGVHTGELF
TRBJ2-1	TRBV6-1	ASREGRINEQF
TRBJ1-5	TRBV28	ASSPGTEYQPQH
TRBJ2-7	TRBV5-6	ASTQGGNSYEQY
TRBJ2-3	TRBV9	ASSAALGPDTDTQY
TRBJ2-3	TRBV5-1	ASSLRPDRVSDTQY
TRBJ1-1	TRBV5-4	ASSLYRGMNTEAF
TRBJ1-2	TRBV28	ASSRWTGSFGGYT